What follows describes a single TCR beta chain. Its specificity is not known. The sample, 7.5 to 10 milliliters of peripheral blood, was drawn from each donor. PBMCs, at least 6 million per sample, were isolated. The data stem from a study of blood T cells in healthy people across ages. Together with a sample-barcoded 5' primer, a J-beta primer mix was included in a second PCR lasting about 7 to 12 cycles. TCRdb reanalysed the 5' RACE reads using MiXCR and keeps one entry per CDR3 protein. The table includes fewer than 800,000 distinct CDR3 sequences, more than 40% detected once. Losses at the gene ends were 5 bases for V and 5 bases for J; bases not matched to a gene: 9. CDR3 length equals 15 residues. Germline V gene lookup returns CDR1 DFQATT and CDR2 SNEGSKA (reference sequence). General study results and limits: Measured against age, TCR beta diversity per million T cells decreased in a roughly linear manner. CMV status of donors was not determined, possibly confounding expanded clonotype changes.

Sequencing input: blood. This TCR derives from a woman aged 55-70 years in good health. V gene TRBV20-1 combines with J gene TRBJ1-4; TRBD1 agrees at 9 bases. CDR3 in amino acids: CSAPDPGTGNEKLFF. In DNA, the CDR3 is TGCAGTGCTCCCGATCCCGGGACAGGGAATGAAAAACTGTTTTTT.